This record covers a single T cell receptor beta chain. Method: immunoSEQ multiplex PCR; TCRdb's copy keeps in-frame clones and lacks some. The sample yields 43,000 or so clones, roughly 87% seen once. This CDR3 is built from 16 residues. The V gene end was trimmed by 4 bases and the J gene end by 7 bases; junction bases not matched to a gene: 6. Germline V gives CDR1 SGDLS, CDR2 YYNGEE. The data were obtained in a study of T cell responses to AZD1222 COVID-19 vaccine. The sequence derives from an adult who received the AZD1222 COVID-19 vaccine. The sample here was peripheral blood, taken 28 days after the second AZD1222 dose. V is TRBV9 and J is TRBJ2-2; TRBD2 matches at 14 bases. The CDR3 region is CASSSGLAGGIGELFF. Here the CDR3 DNA reads TGTGCCAGCAGCTCAGGACTAGCGGGGGGTATCGGGGAGCTGTTTTTT.